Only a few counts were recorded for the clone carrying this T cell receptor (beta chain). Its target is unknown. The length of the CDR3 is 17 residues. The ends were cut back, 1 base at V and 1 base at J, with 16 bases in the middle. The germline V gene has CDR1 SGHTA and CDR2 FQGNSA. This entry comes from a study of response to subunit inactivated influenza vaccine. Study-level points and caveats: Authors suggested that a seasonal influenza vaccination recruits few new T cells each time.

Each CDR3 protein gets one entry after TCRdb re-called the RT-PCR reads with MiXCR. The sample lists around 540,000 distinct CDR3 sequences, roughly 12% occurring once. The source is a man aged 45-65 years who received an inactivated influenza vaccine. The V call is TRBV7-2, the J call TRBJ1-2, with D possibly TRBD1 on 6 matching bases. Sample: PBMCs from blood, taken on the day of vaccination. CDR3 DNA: TGTGCCAGCAGCTTAGTGTCTCTCCAGGGGAGTAACTATGGCTACACCTTC. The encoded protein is CASSLVSLQGSNYGYTF.